The sequence of this T cell receptor (beta chain) was determined in a study of blood T cell repertoires in COVID-19. Across the study: COVID-19 samples, acute and convalescent, were from the United States, Italy and Spain. T cells, B-cell-depleted T cells, or PBMCs provided the cDNA or gDNA that served as material.

Trimming pared 3 bases from V and 0 bases from J, leaving 9 bases between. The germline CDR1 and CDR2 sequences are SGHAT and FQNNGV. The CDR3 is made up of 15 amino acids. In the original processing: Counts of nucleated cells, estimated from reference gene primer amplification, were obtained. The repertoire was sequenced with immunoSEQ multiplex PCR; TCRdb's copy has only in-frame clones and lacks some. D and trimming were read from the DNA, whereas the V and J calls and clone size are those reported in that table. This sample has about 120,000 clones, with 87% found just once. The clonotype originates from a human donor in a cohort sampled during active COVID-19. Specimen: peripheral blood. The chain recombines TRBV11-2 with TRBJ1-5; tentatively, D is TRBD1 (5 bases). The CDR3 region is CASSLGGDSNQPQHF. The CDR3 DNA reads TGTGCCAGCAGCTTGGGGGGAGATAGCAATCAGCCCCAGCATTTT.